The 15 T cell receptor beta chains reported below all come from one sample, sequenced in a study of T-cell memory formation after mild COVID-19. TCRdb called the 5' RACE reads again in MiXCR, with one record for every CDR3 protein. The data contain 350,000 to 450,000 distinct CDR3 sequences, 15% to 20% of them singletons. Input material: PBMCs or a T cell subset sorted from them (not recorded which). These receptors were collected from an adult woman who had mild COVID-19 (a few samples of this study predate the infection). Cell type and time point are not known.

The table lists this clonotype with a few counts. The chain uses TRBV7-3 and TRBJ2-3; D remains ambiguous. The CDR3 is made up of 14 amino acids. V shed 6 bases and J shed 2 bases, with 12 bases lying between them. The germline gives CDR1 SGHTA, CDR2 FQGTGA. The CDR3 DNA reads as TGTGCCAGCAGTAGGGATCCTCTCACAGATACGCAGTATTTT. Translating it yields CASSRDPLTDTQYF.

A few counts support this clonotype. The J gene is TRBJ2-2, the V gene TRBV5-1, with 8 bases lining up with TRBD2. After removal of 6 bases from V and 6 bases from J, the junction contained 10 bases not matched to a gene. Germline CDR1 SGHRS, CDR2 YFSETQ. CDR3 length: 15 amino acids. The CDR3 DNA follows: TGCGCCAGCAAGCGGGAGACTAGCGCCTCCGGGGAGCTGTTTTTT. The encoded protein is CASKRETSASGELFF.

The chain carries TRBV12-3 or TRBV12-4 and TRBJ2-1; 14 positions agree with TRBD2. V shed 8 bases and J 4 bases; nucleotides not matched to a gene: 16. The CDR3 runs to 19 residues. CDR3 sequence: CASRTGLAGVRGKYNEQFF. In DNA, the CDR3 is TGTGCCAGCCGGACGGGACTAGCGGGAGTAAGGGGGAAATACAATGAGCAGTTCTTC.

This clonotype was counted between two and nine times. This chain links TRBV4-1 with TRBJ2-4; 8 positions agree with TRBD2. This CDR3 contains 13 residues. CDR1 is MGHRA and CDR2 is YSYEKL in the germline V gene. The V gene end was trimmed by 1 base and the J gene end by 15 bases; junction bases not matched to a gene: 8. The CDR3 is CASSQGLGGDGYF. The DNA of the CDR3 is TGCGCCAGCAGCCAAGGCCTCGGGGGGGACGGGTACTTC.

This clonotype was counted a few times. The chain's CDR3 is CASSLRGGQGYTGELFF. The DNA for the CDR3 is TGTGCCAGCAGCTTACGTGGTGGACAGGGGTACACCGGGGAGCTGTTTTTT. This rearrangement joins TRBV7-3 to TRBJ2-2, with TRBD1 matching over 9 bases. J lost 3 bases, V lost 2 bases, and 7 bases had no gene match. The CDR3 runs to 17 residues. Germline loops: CDR1 SGHTA, CDR2 FQGTGA.

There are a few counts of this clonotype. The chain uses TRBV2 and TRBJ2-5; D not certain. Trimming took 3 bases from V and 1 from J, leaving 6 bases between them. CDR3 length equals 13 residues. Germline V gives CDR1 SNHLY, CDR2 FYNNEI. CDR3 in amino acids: CASSESRQETQYF. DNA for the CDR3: TGTGCCAGCAGTGAGTCCCGCCAAGAGACCCAGTACTTC. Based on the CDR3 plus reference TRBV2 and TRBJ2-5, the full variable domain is EPEVTQTPSHQVTQMGQEVILRCVPISNHLYFYWYRQILGQKVEFLVSFYNNEISEKSEIFDDQFSVERPDGSNFTLKIRSTKLEDSAMYFCASSESRQETQYFGPGTRLLVL.

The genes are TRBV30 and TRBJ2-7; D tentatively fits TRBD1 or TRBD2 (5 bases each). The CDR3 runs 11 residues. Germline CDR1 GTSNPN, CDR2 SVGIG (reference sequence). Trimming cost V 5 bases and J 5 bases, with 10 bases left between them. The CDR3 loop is CAWGGSHEQYF. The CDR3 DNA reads TGTGCCTGGGGGGGATCCCACGAGCAGTACTTC.

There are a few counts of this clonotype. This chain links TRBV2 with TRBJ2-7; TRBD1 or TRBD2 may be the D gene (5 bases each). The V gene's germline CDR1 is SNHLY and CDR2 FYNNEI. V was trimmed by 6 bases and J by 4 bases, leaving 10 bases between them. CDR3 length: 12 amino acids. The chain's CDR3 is CASRREGYEQYF. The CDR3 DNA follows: TGTGCCAGCAGGAGAGAGGGGTACGAGCAGTACTTC.

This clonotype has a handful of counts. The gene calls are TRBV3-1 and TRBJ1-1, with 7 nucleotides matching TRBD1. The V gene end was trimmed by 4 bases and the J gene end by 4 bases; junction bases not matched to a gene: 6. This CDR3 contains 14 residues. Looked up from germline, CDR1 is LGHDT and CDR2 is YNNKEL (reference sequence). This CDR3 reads CASSPRDSLTEAFF. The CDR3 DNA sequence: TGTGCCAGCAGCCCCCGGGACAGTCTCACTGAAGCTTTCTTT.

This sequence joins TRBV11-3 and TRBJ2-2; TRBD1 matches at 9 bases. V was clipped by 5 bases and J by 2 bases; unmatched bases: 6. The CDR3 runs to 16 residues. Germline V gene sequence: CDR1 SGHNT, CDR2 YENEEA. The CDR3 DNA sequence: TGTGCCAGCAGCGGTTGGGGACAGGGAAACACCGGGGAGCTGTTTTTT. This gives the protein CASSGWGQGNTGELFF.

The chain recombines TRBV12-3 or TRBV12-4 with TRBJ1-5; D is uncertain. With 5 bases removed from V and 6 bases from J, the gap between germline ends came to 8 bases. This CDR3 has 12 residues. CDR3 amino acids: CASSISGQPQHF. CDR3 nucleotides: TGTGCCAGCAGTATCTCAGGTCAGCCCCAGCATTTT.

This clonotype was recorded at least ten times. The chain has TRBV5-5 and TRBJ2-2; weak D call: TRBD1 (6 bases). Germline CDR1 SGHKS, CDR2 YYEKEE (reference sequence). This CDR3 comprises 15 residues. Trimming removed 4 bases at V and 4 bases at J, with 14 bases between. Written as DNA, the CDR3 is TGTGCCAGCAGCCCCATACAGGGTCCCACCGGGGAGCTGTTTTTT. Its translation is CASSPIQGPTGELFF. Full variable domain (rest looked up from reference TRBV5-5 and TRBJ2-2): DAGVTQSPTHLIKTRGQQVTLRCSPISGHKSVSWYQQVLGQGPQFIFQYYEKEERGRGNFPDRFSARQFPNYSSELNVNALLLGDSALYLCASSPIQGPTGELFFGEGSRLTVL.

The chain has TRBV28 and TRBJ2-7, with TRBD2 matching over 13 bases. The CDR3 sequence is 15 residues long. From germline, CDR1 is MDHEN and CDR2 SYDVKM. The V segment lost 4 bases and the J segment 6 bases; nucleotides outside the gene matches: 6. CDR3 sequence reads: CASSSRLAGGSEQYF. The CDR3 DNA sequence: TGTGCCAGCAGTTCCCGACTAGCGGGAGGTTCCGAGCAGTACTTC.

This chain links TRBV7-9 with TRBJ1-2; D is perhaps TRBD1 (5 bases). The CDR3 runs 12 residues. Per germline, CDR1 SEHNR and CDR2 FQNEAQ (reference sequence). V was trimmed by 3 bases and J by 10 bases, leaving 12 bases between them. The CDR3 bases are TGTGCCAGCAGCTTCGGGACGGAAAACTACACCTTC. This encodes CASSFGTENYTF.

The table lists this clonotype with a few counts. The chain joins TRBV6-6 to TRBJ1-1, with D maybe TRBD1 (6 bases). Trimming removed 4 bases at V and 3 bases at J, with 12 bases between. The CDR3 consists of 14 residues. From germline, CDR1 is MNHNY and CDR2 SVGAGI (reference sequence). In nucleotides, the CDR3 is TGTGCCAGCAGTTTCCAACAGGGACACACTGAAGCTTTCTTT. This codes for CASSFQQGHTEAFF.